The rows below give T cell receptor beta chains drawn from one sample of a study of CD8 T cells in ankylosing spondylitis. A single record per CDR3 protein comes from TCRdb applying MiXCR to the 5' RACE reads. The sample records 200,000 to 250,000 distinct CDR3 sequences, roughly 26% being singletons. Sample: blood, either unsorted or a sorted T cell fraction (not recorded which). These receptors were collected from a male donor with ankylosing spondylitis or in good health (not recorded which). Both conserved end residues are part of each CDR3. The D gene is left open where the match is weak. Some rows mark clone size as missing; the rest say once, few, many or name a class of expanded clone.

cdr3_nt cdr3_aa v_call d_call j_call clone_size
TGTGCCAGCAGCCACAGAGGAGGAGATGAAAAACTGTTTTTT CASSHRGGDEKLFF TRBV6-1 - TRBJ1-4 many
TGCAGCGTTGTGGGGACCGGCGTGCAGTACTTC CSVVGTGVQYF TRBV29-1 - TRBJ2-7 few
TGTGCCAGCAGTTGGACAGGGTTTAATTCACCCCTCCACTTT CASSWTGFNSPLHF TRBV12-3/TRBV12-4 TRBD1 TRBJ1-6 few
TGCAGTGCCAAGGAGCCGTCCTACGAGCAGTACTTC CSAKEPSYEQYF TRBV20-1 - TRBJ2-7 few
TGCAGCGCCGGGACAGGGAGAGAGACCCAGTACTTC CSAGTGRETQYF TRBV29-1 TRBD1 TRBJ2-5 many
TGTGCCAGCAGCCCAGACAGACTCTCTGGAAACACCATATATTTT CASSPDRLSGNTIYF TRBV4-2 - TRBJ1-3 many
TGTGCCAGCAGTGAGGGGGGGGGCTTCTCTGGCTACACCTTC CASSEGGGFSGYTF TRBV12-3/TRBV12-4 - TRBJ1-2 -
TGTGCCAGCAGCCTAACACAACAAGAGACCCAGTACTTC CASSLTQQETQYF TRBV4-2 - TRBJ2-5 many
TGCAGCGCCGAACATCGTCGGGATGAGCAGTTCTTC CSAEHRRDEQFF TRBV29-1 - TRBJ2-1 few
TGTGCCATCAGTGAACAAGGACAGGGGGCCCACGAGCAGTACTTC CAISEQGQGAHEQYF TRBV10-3 TRBD1 TRBJ2-7 many
TGCAGTGCTGGCCCCGGGACTGAAGCTTTCTTT CSAGPGTEAFF TRBV20-1 - TRBJ1-1 many
TGCAGTGCTAGAGATGGACTGGACTACGAGCAGTACTTC CSARDGLDYEQYF TRBV20-1 - TRBJ2-7 -
TGTGCCAGCTCACCAAGTGAAGAGACCCAGTACTTC CASSPSEETQYF TRBV18 - TRBJ2-5 many
TGCAGCGAAGGACAGGGAGAGACCCAGTACTTC CSEGQGETQYF TRBV29-1 TRBD1 TRBJ2-5 many
TGTGCCAGCAGTCGTCTAGCGGGAGTCTCCTACAATGAGCAGTTCTTC CASSRLAGVSYNEQFF TRBV7-3 TRBD2 TRBJ2-1 -
TGTGCCAGCAGTCCCCTGACTAGCGGGCTCTACAATGAGCAGTTCTTC CASSPLTSGLYNEQFF TRBV27 TRBD2 TRBJ2-1 few
TGTGCCAGCCGGGACAGTCTTAATGAAAAACTGTTTTTT CASRDSLNEKLFF TRBV6-1 TRBD1 TRBJ1-4 few
TGCGCCAGCAGCAGGTCGGGGGAAATGAACACTGAAGCTTTCTTT CASSRSGEMNTEAFF TRBV5-1 - TRBJ1-1 many
TGCGCCAGCAGCCCCAGGGGCGGGAACACTGAAGCTTTCTTT CASSPRGGNTEAFF TRBV5-1 - TRBJ1-1 many
TGTGCCAGCAGTGGAGGTTTTCCGACAGGGCTGAACACCGGGGAGCTGTTTTTT CASSGGFPTGLNTGELFF TRBV6-4 TRBD1 TRBJ2-2 -
TGTGCCAGCAGCCCGGGACAGGGGGCCCTCGAGCAGTACTTC CASSPGQGALEQYF TRBV7-2 TRBD1 TRBJ2-7 once
TGTGCCAGCAGCCCGAGGGTTGACCAGCCCCAGCATTTT CASSPRVDQPQHF TRBV7-6 - TRBJ1-5 many
TGTGCCAGCAGGGGACAGTTGAACACTGAAGCTTTCTTT CASRGQLNTEAFF TRBV12-3/TRBV12-4 TRBD1 TRBJ1-1 -
TGTGCCAGCAGCCGGGACAGGTCTCCAGATACGCAGTATTTT CASSRDRSPDTQYF TRBV6-1 TRBD1 TRBJ2-3 -
TGCGCCAGCAGCCAAGACACCAACTATGGCTACACCTTC CASSQDTNYGYTF TRBV4-3 - TRBJ1-2 few
TGCGCCAGCAGCCGCCTAGGACAGAACACCGGGGAGCTGTTTTTT CASSRLGQNTGELFF TRBV4-3 - TRBJ2-2 -
TGTGCCACCAGTGATTCGGGACTGAACGGAGGGGAGCTGTTTTTT CATSDSGLNGGELFF TRBV24-1 - TRBJ2-2 many
TGCAGTGCTCGCCGACAGGGGGCGCGGGATTCACCCCTCCACTTT CSARRQGARDSPLHF TRBV20-1 TRBD1 TRBJ1-6 -
TGCGCCAGCAGCTTGGGGCAGAGAAATTCACCCCTCCACTTT CASSLGQRNSPLHF TRBV5-1 - TRBJ1-6 many
TGCGCCACTGGGACACTCGCGGACAATGAGCAGTTCTTC CATGTLADNEQFF TRBV10-2 - TRBJ2-1 -
TGTGCCAGCAGCCTCCGGGACAAGGATCAGCCCCAGCATTTT CASSLRDKDQPQHF TRBV4-2 - TRBJ1-5 few
TGTGCCAGCAGCGGCCTCGGGACGGCTGGCTACACCTTC CASSGLGTAGYTF TRBV14 - TRBJ1-2 many
TGTGCCAGCAGGACCGAACGCTACGAGCAGTACTTC CASRTERYEQYF TRBV6-2/TRBV6-3 - TRBJ2-7 many
TGCAGTACCTGGACGGGCGCTAATCAGCCCCAGCATTTT CSTWTGANQPQHF TRBV20-1 - TRBJ1-5 few
TGCAGTGCTAGAAGCGGGAACTCCTACAATGAGCAGTTCTTC CSARSGNSYNEQFF TRBV20-1 TRBD2 TRBJ2-1 few
TGCGCCAGCAGCCGGACTCTGGGAGAGACCCAGTACTTC CASSRTLGETQYF TRBV5-1 - TRBJ2-5 -
TGTGCCAGCAGCCCACAAGTGAACACCGGGGAGCTGTTTTTT CASSPQVNTGELFF TRBV7-2 - TRBJ2-2 many
TGTGCCAGCAGCTACCGTCAGGGGTACTACGAGCAGTACTTC CASSYRQGYYEQYF TRBV7-8 - TRBJ2-7 many
TGCAGTAACACGAGCTCCTACAATGAGCAGTTCTTC CSNTSSYNEQFF TRBV20-1 - TRBJ2-1 -
TGTGCCAGCAGCCGTTGGGGGGACTCCTACAATGAGCAGTTCTTC CASSRWGDSYNEQFF TRBV5-5 - TRBJ2-1 -
TGCGCCAGCAGCTTGAAGGGGAACACTGAAGCTTTCTTT CASSLKGNTEAFF TRBV5-1 - TRBJ1-1 many
TGTGCCAGCAGCGTAGGGGTCGGAGCGACCGGGGAGCTGTTTTTT CASSVGVGATGELFF TRBV9 - TRBJ2-2 many
TGCGCCAGCAGTTTTGATCCGGGACAGGGAGGCTACGAGCAGTACTTC CASSFDPGQGGYEQYF TRBV5-1 TRBD1 TRBJ2-7 many
TGTGCCTCCCGGGAGGGAACCTCTAGGTACGAGCAGTACTTC CASREGTSRYEQYF TRBV10-3 TRBD2 TRBJ2-7 -
TGTGCCAGCAATTTCGGGACAGGGACTTACAATGAGCAGTTCTTC CASNFGTGTYNEQFF TRBV6-5 TRBD1 TRBJ2-1 -
TGCGCCAGCGCCGGGACTAGCGGGAGGGCCGGCAATGAGCAGTTCTTC CASAGTSGRAGNEQFF TRBV5-1 TRBD2 TRBJ2-1 -
TGTGCCAGCAGCCAGCGCCAGGGAGCGGAAGGAAACACCATATATTTT CASSQRQGAEGNTIYF TRBV4-2 - TRBJ1-3 -
TGTGCCATCAGCGCGGGACAGGGTGAAGAGCAGTACTTC CAISAGQGEEQYF TRBV10-3 TRBD1 TRBJ2-7 -
TGCAGTGCTACGACTAGACTCGGCACTCACGAGCAGTACTTC CSATTRLGTHEQYF TRBV20-1 - TRBJ2-7 many
TGTGCCACCACTGGCGGGGGCCTAGCGGGTCTGAATGAGCAGTTCTTC CATTGGGLAGLNEQFF TRBV15 TRBD2 TRBJ2-1 -